This TCR beta chain was sequenced during a study of response to subunit inactivated influenza vaccine. TCRdb processed the RT-PCR reads anew with MiXCR; each CDR3 protein has one entry. The table lists roughly 710,000 distinct CDR3 sequences, approximately 14% of them singletons. As regards this clonotype: Antigen unknown.

Regarding the study as a whole: Few new T cells, the authors suggested, are recruited by each seasonal influenza vaccination.

This CDR3 has 14 amino acids. The V end lost 3 bases, the J end lost 8 bases, and 16 bases lay between the germline ends. Per the germline V gene, CDR1 is MRHNA and CDR2 is SNTAGT. Specimen: PBMCs from blood, collected roughly 2 weeks before vaccination. This clonotype was sampled from a man aged 45 to 65 who received an inactivated influenza vaccine. The chain carries TRBV6-4 and TRBJ1-2; D gene ambiguous. As DNA, the CDR3 is TGTGCCAGCAGTGAAATCGGTGGCGTGGAAGGCTACACCTTC. This sequence encodes CASSEIGGVEGYTF.